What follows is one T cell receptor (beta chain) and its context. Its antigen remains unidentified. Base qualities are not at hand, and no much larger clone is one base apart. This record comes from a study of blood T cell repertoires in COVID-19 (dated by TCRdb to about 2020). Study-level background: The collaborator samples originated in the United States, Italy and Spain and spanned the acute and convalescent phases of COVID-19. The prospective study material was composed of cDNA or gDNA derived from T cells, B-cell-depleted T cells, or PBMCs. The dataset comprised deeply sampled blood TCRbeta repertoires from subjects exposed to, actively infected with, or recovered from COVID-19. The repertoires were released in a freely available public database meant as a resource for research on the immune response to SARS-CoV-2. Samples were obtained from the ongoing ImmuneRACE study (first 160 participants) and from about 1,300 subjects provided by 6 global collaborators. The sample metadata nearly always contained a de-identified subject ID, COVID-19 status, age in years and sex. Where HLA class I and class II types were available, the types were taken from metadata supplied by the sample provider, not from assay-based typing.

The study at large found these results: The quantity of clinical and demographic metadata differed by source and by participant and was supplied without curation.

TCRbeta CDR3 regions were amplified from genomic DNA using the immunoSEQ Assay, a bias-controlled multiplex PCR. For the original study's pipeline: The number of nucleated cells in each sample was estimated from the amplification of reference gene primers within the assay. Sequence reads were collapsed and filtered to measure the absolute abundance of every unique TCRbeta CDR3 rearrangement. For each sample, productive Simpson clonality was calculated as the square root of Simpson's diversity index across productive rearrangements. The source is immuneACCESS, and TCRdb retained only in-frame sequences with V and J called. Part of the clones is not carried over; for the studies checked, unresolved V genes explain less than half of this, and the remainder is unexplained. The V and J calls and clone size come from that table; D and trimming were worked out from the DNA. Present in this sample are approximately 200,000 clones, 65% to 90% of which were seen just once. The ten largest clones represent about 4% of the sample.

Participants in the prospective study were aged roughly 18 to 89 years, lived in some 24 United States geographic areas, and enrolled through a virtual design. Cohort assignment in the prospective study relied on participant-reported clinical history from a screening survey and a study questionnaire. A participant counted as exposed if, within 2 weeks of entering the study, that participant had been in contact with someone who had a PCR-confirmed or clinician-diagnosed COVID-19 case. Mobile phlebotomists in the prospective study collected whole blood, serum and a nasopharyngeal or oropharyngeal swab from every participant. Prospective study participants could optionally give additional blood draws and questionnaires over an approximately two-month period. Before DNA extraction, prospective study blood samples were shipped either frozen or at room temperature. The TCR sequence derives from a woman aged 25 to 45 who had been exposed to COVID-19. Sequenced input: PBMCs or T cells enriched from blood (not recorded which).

The nucleotides are TGTGCCAGCAGCTTAGCAGGGGGCCCCTCCTACGAGCAGTACTTC. This is translated as CASSLAGGPSYEQYF. This receptor chain uses TRBV7-2 and TRBJ2-7; the junction holds 7 bases that match TRBD1. Ends trimmed: V by 0 bases, J by 0 bases; bases unmatched to a gene: 2. Including cysteine and phenylalanine, the CDR3 has 15 amino acids. Only the CDR3 DNA stays, 45 bases, in frame from base 1. The germline V gene supplies CDR1 SGHTA and CDR2 FQGNSA.